This T cell receptor (beta chain) stems from a study of tumor-infiltrating lymphocytes in primary liver carcinoma (dated by TCRdb to the late 2010s). As for the study more broadly: Of the five patients (three men and two women, aged 30 to 69 years), four had hepatocellular carcinoma and one had combined HCC and intrahepatic cholangiocarcinoma. For each liver tumor, the study sampled five regions along with adjacent normal tissue and blood, and applied TCRbeta repertoire sequencing, expression microarrays and whole-exome sequencing. Agilent mRNA microarray profiling was performed on the 25 tumor region samples to relate TCRbeta repertoire diversity to the local molecular phenotype. The five patients had tumors staged T1-T3 N0M0, with maximum diameters ranging from about 4.2 to 10 cm. Repertoires from technical replicates were highly reproducible, with mean shared-clone rates about 0.86 and correlation coefficients above 0.98. A total of approximately 35 specimens from 5 patients, comprising 25 or so tumor regions, 5 adjacent noncancerous liver tissues and 5 peripheral blood samples, were covered by TCRbeta repertoire sequencing. Roughly 3.5 to 7.5 million productive TCRbeta reads were obtained per sample, and no significant difference in read depth was found between tissue types. Beyond this particular receptor, the publication reports: Repertoire overlap was found to be higher between tumor regions (mean around 35%) than between tumor-adjacent (approximately 17%) or tumor-blood (about 14%) pairs, consistent with antigen-driven expansion. The top 250 clones made up a significantly larger repertoire fraction in tumors than in blood (p = 0.039). Only four or five patients were included in the study, and the authors note that the findings should be validated in a larger study. Only about 7-25% of top clones were found in all five regions of a tumor, suggesting spatial heterogeneity of tumor-infiltrating T cells. Only the TCR beta chain was sequenced, so true repertoire diversity is likely underestimated because unpaired alpha chains were not captured. Because the samples were bulk and unsorted, CD4+ and CD8+ T cell repertoires could not be compared.

About this clonotype itself: The antigen it binds to is not known. The junction departs from the called germline gene at one end, perhaps through a read error.

Starting from approximately 0.5 ug total RNA, TCRbeta-specific cDNA was produced by reverse transcription with a constant-region primer and ProtoScript II reverse transcriptase. TCRbeta libraries were built with three nested multiplex PCR rounds, a slightly modified ARM-PCR procedure. Each of the first two PCR rounds ran for about 10 cycles and used multiplex TRBV1-TRBV30 forward primers together with a Cbeta reverse primer. Sample barcodes and Illumina adapters were attached in a final 25-cycle PCR using Deep VentR polymerase. Amplicons of 200-500 bp were gel-purified with a QIAquick gel extraction kit before sequencing. An Illumina HiSeq 2500 was used to sequence the TCRbeta amplicons with 250-bp paired-end reads. In the original analysis: To recover full CDR3 sequences, reads were quality-trimmed using Trimmomatic v0.33 and paired reads were then merged using FLASH v1.2.11. V, D and J germline segments were assigned to the rearranged TCRbeta sequences by MiGEC v1.2.1b. Clonotype statistics and Shannon-Wiener diversity indices were calculated with VDJtools v1.0.0. To reduce sampling bias, subsequent analyses other than the diversity analysis used only the 250 most abundant clonotypes in each sample. TCRdb applied fastp at Q25 and MiXCR to the public reads, then kept only in-frame beta chains. Each CDR3 protein appears once, grouped with its most common genes and DNA. The V and J calls and clone size come from TCRdb's table, not from the authors' own analysis. This sample comprises 55,000 to 65,000 distinct CDR3 sequences, less than 75% of them detected only once. The biggest ten clones account for around 50% of the sample.

CDR1 is given as SGHDT and CDR2 as YYEEEE, both from the germline V gene. Reading from cysteine to phenylalanine, the CDR3 counts 15 amino acids. The sequence is cut down to CDR3 DNA, 45 bases in frame from base 1. Total RNA and DNA were co-extracted without cell sorting from roughly 20-30 mg of bulk tissue using the AllPrep DNA/RNA mini kit. Surgical resection was performed in China between November 2015 and early 2016 on about 5 patients with histopathologically diagnosed primary liver carcinoma. At the time of sampling, the patients had chronic HBV infection and had not received any treatment. Each tumor was sampled at five spatially separated regions: the superior, inferior, left-lateral and right-lateral poles and the tumor centre. According to histology, viable tumor cells made up more than 80% of every tumor sample. Fresh tumor and adjacent tissue pieces were bisected; one half was stored in RNAlater at -80°C, the other sent for histology.

The specimen was liver tumor tissue from sampling region 2. The meaning of the sample's cell subset or site label: tumor region T2, inferior pole. This clonotype was obtained from a man aged 35 to 55 with primary liver carcinoma and hepatitis B virus infection. This chain is built from TRBV5-6 and TRBJ2-2, with TRBD1 as a weak D call on 5 bases. This receptor carries the CDR3 CANSPGFTNTGELFF. The bases are TGTGCCAACAGCCCAGGGTTCACGAACACCGGGGAGCTGTTTTTT. Here the CDR3 is joined to the reference TRBV5-6 and TRBJ2-2 genes, and the full variable domain is: DAGVTQSPTHLIKTRGQQVTLRCSPKSGHDTVSWYQQALGQGPQFIFQYYEEEERQRGNFPDRFSGHQFPNYSSELNVNALLLGDSALYLCANSPGFTNTGELFFGEGSRLTVL.